This is a list of T cell receptor beta chains from one sample in a study of blood T cells in healthy people across ages. TCRdb re-analysed the 5' RACE reads in MiXCR, keeping a single row per CDR3 protein. Of 1.6 million or so distinct CDR3 sequences in the sample, 30% to 35% were seen once. Sequencing used blood. The receptor source for this set is a woman under 40 in good health. Each CDR3 is given with its conserved first and last residue. A D gene is named only where the DNA matches it firmly. Clone size is stated in some rows and not others, as once, few, many or a class when expanded.

>TRBV6-6|.|TRBJ1-5|.
CASSFNQVTHQPQHF
TGTGCCAGCAGCTTCAATCAGGTGACCCATCAGCCCCAGCATTTT
>TRBV5-1|TRBD2|TRBJ2-6|many
CASSSVAGAGGANVLTF
TGCGCCAGCAGCTCTGTAGCGGGAGCAGGTGGGGCCAACGTCCTGACTTTC
>TRBV18|TRBD1|TRBJ1-2|once
CASSPDRDLRGYTF
TGTGCCAGCTCTCCTGACAGGGATTTGCGTGGCTACACCTTC
>TRBV5-1|.|TRBJ2-3|few
CASSLGGTVTDTQYF
TGCGCCAGCAGCCTCGGGGGGACAGTCACAGATACGCAGTATTTT
>TRBV29-1|TRBD2|TRBJ2-3|.
CSSLAGTDTQYF
TGCAGCTCTCTAGCGGGCACAGATACGCAGTATTTT
>TRBV12-3/TRBV12-4|.|TRBJ2-7|.
CASRALGGHEQYF
TGTGCCAGCAGGGCCCTAGGGGGTCACGAGCAGTACTTC
>TRBV20-1|TRBD2|TRBJ2-3|.
CSARDRRLASDTQYF
TGCAGTGCTAGAGATCGTCGACTAGCGAGCGATACGCAGTATTTT
>TRBV28|TRBD2|TRBJ2-7|.
CASSRPGATSGTTYEQYF
TGTGCCAGCAGTCGCCCCGGGGCGACTAGCGGGACTACCTACGAGCAGTACTTC
>TRBV6-1|TRBD2|TRBJ2-1|.
CASSKLAGYNEQFF
TGTGCCAGCAGCAAACTAGCGGGGTACAATGAGCAGTTCTTC
>TRBV20-1|.|TRBJ2-1|.
CSAENYNEQFF
TGCAGCGCCGAGAATTACAATGAGCAGTTCTTC
>TRBV29-1|TRBD1|TRBJ1-2|.
CSASTGGDGYTF
TGCAGCGCCTCGACAGGGGGCGATGGCTACACCTTC
>TRBV3-1|TRBD2|TRBJ2-7|.
CASSPGLAGIVTEQYF
TGTGCCAGCAGCCCGGGACTAGCGGGAATCGTTACTGAGCAGTACTTC
>TRBV29-1|TRBD2|TRBJ2-1|few
CSVNSGSNNEQFF
TGCAGCGTGAATAGCGGGAGCAACAATGAGCAGTTCTTC
>TRBV3-1|TRBD2|TRBJ2-3|.
CAGSQALAASTDTQYF
TGTGCCGGCAGCCAAGCACTAGCGGCTAGCACAGATACGCAGTATTTT
>TRBV24-1|TRBD2|TRBJ2-3|.
CATSDGGRFSDTQYF
TGTGCCACCAGTGACGGCGGGAGGTTCTCAGATACGCAGTATTTT